Detailed here is one T cell receptor beta chain. The germline V gene has CDR1 MGHRA and CDR2 YSYEKL. The CDR3 runs to 17 residues. J lost 5 bases, V lost 0 bases, and 7 bases had no gene match. Authors' data handling: Estimation of nucleated cell counts was performed using reference gene primer amplification. Profiled with immunoSEQ multiplex PCR; TCRdb holds only in-frame clones, not every one. The DNA gave D and trimming, while V, J and clone size come from that table. The profile shows fewer than 300,000 clones, about nine tenths of them singletons. The data are from a study of blood T cell repertoires in COVID-19. Study summary: Italy, Spain and the United States were the sources of the convalescent and acute COVID-19 samples. Sources were T cells, B-cell-depleted T cells, or PBMCs; the material itself was cDNA or gDNA.

The V call is TRBV4-1, the J call TRBJ2-3; 11 nucleotides align to TRBD2. The sequenced sample consisted of peripheral blood. The receptor comes from a woman aged 40 to 50 who had recovered from COVID-19. The CDR3 nucleotides read TGCGCCAGCAGCCAAGATCGGATAGCGGGGGGGCAAGATACGCAGTATTTT. Translation gives CASSQDRIAGGQDTQYF.